The clone carrying this TCR beta chain has only a few counts. This entry comes from a study of cytomegalovirus exposure and HLA in healthy donors. The PCR ran on 60 Vbeta and 13 Jbeta primers. Data came from immunoSEQ multiplex PCR; TCRdb stores just in-frame clones and leaves some out. The table includes some 150,000 clones, roughly 80% detected once. After removal of 5 bases from V and 2 bases from J, the junction contained 9 bases not matched to a gene. CDR1 MGHRA and CDR2 YSYEKL come from the germline V gene. The CDR3 length is 17 residues. This chain connects TRBV4-1 to TRBJ1-4; 9 bases fit TRBD1. The sequenced sample was PBMCs. This clonotype originated in a man younger than 35 in good health and CMV-seropositive. CDR3 sequence reads: CASSTRDRDSTNEKLFF. CDR3 DNA sequence: TGCGCCAGCAGCACCCGGGACAGGGATTCCACTAATGAAAAACTGTTTTTT.